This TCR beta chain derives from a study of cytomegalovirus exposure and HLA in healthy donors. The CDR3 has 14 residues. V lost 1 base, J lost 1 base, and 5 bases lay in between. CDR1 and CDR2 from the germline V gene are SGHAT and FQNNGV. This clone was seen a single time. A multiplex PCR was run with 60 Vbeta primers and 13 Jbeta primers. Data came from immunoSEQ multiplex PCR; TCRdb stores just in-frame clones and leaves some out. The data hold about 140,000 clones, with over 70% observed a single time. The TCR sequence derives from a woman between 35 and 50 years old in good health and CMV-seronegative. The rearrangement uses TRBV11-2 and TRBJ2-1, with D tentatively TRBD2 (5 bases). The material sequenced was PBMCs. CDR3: CASSLAGSYNEQFF. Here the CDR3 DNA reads TGTGCCAGCAGCTTAGCGGGGTCCTACAATGAGCAGTTCTTC.